This T cell receptor beta chain was captured by sequencing in a study of CXCR3-negative and CXCR3-positive naive CD8 T cells. To note about this clonotype: Antigen: not known.

The V gene's germline CDR1 is SQVTM and CDR2 ANQGSEA. The CDR3 loop spans 16 amino acids. 5' RACE that incorporated UMI labels was used to prepare the TRB cDNA libraries. For each CDR3 protein, TCRdb gives one entry from its re-call of the 5' RACE reads, without DNA. The sample table includes 50,000 to 65,000 distinct CDR3 sequences. General observations from the study: No difference in surface CD5 was seen between naive subsets, and TCR strength was inferred from TRB CDR3 properties. Whereas memory cells differed, naive CXCR3-negative and CXCR3-positive cells shared similar TRBV-TRBJ usage.

This clonotype originated in a human donor in good health. Some clones in this sample may be carry-over from other donors' samples. The V call is TRBV29-1, the J call TRBJ2-1; the TRBD1 assignment by TCRdb is unverifiable without DNA. Material for sequencing was naive CXCR3- CD8+ T cells from blood. Documented subset: CD45RO-CCR7+CD27+CD95- naive CD8+ T cells lacking CXCR3 (TNR3-). CDR3 amino acids: CSAEGVLGQGYNEQFF.